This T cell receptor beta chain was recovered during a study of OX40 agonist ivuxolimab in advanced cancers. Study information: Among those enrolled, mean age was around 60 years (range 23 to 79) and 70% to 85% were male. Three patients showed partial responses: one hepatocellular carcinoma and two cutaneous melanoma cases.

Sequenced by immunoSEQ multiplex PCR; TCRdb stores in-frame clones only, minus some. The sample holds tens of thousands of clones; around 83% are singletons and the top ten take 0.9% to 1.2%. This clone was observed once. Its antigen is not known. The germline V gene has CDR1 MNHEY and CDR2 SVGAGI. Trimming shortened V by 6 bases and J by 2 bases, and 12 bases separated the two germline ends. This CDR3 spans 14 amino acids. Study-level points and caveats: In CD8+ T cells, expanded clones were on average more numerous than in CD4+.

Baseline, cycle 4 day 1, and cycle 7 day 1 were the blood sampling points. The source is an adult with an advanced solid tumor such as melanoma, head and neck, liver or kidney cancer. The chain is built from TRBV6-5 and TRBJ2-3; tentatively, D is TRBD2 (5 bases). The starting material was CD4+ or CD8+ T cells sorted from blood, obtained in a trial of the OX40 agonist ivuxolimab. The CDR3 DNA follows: TGTGCCAGCAGCCGGCGAGGGATCACAGATACGCAGTATTTT. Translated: CASSRRGITDTQYF.